The clone carrying this T cell receptor (beta chain) was counted once. The sample is drawn from a study of blood T cell repertoires in COVID-19. For the study at large: Acute-phase and convalescent COVID-19 samples originated in the United States, Italy and Spain. From T cells, B-cell-depleted T cells, or PBMCs came the material, which was cDNA or gDNA.

Authors' processing steps: Amplification with reference gene primers provided the estimates of nucleated cell counts. Clones were sequenced by immunoSEQ multiplex PCR, and TCRdb holds only the in-frame ones, with some missing. V and J calls and clone size follow that table, whereas D and trimming were derived from the DNA. The repertoire includes tens of thousands of clones, roughly four fifths of them detected once, and more than 4% sits in the top ten. Trimming took 5 bases from V and 1 from J; bases not matched to a gene: 8. CDR3 length: 16 amino acids. The germline V gene has CDR1 SEHNR and CDR2 FQNEAQ (reference sequence).

Sample: peripheral blood. This TCR was sampled from a woman aged 55-75 years with acute or convalescent COVID-19. This sequence joins TRBV7-9 and TRBJ1-3, with 7 positions matching TRBD1. The CDR3, as DNA: TGTGCCAGCAGCCTACAAACGACAGGGTCTGGAAACACCATATATTTT. As protein: CASSLQTTGSGNTIYF. The full variable domain, rest sourced from reference TRBV7-9 and TRBJ1-3, is DTGVSQNPRHKITKRGQNVTFRCDPISEHNRLYWYRQTLGQGPEFLTYFQNEAQLEKSRLLSDRFSAERPKGSFSTLEIQRTEQGDSAMYLCASSLQTTGSGNTIYFGEGSWLTVV.